A selection of T cell receptor beta chains follows, all from one sample in a study of post-analysis software for immune sequencing data. TCRdb re-analysed the PCR reads in MiXCR, keeping a single row per CDR3 protein. This sample has more than 500,000 distinct CDR3 sequences, with less than 40% found just once. The specimen was blood. These receptors were taken from a girl aged 2-17 years with multiple sclerosis. Both conserved end residues are part of each CDR3. The D gene is left open where the match is weak. A clone size is listed for some rows: how often the clone was seen (once, few, many), or a class if it is expanded.

v_gene	len	abundance	j_gene	d_gene	CDR3nt	CDR3aa
TRBV29-1	11	many	TRBJ2-7	NA	TGCAGCGTTGAAGATCCCTACGAGCAGTACTTC	CSVEDPYEQYF
TRBV9	14	NA	TRBJ2-3	NA	TGTGCCAGCGCGGCGGGGGCAGGCACAGATACGCAGTATTTT	CASAAGAGTDTQYF
TRBV7-2	16	NA	TRBJ1-2	TRBD1	TGTGCCAGCAGCTTAGTAGGGACAGCAGTAACCTATGGCTACACCTTC	CASSLVGTAVTYGYTF
TRBV5-6	15	once	TRBJ1-2	TRBD1	TGTGCCAGCAGCTTGTGGTCGGCAGGGGGCTATGGCTACACCTTC	CASSLWSAGGYGYTF
TRBV27	11	NA	TRBJ1-2	NA	TGTGCCAGCGAGTGGGGGTATGGCTACACCTTC	CASEWGYGYTF
TRBV29-1	14	NA	TRBJ1-2	NA	TGCAGCGTTTCTGATCCTACGGCTAACTATGGCTACACCTTC	CSVSDPTANYGYTF
TRBV6-2/TRBV6-3	13	NA	TRBJ2-5	NA	TGTGCCAGCAGTTATGGCCCCCAAGAGACCCAGTACTTC	CASSYGPQETQYF
TRBV10-3	13	NA	TRBJ1-1	NA	TGTGCCATCAGTGAGTCGGATATTGGTGAAGCTTTCTTT	CAISESDIGEAFF
TRBV3-1	18	NA	TRBJ2-1	TRBD2	TGTGCCAGCAGCCAATGGGCTAGCGGGGGACTAGGGTACAATGAGCAGTTCTTC	CASSQWASGGLGYNEQFF
TRBV6-1	15	NA	TRBJ2-1	TRBD2	TGTGCCAGCAGTGAACTCAGCGGGGGGGCCAATGAGCAGTTCTTC	CASSELSGGANEQFF
TRBV6-1	16	NA	TRBJ2-3	NA	TGTGCCAGCAGTGAAGCAAAAGGGAAGGGACCAGATACGCAGTATTTT	CASSEAKGKGPDTQYF
TRBV6-2/TRBV6-3	18	NA	TRBJ1-1	NA	TGTGCCAGCAGACGAAATCAGGGGACGACCCGACTCTTAACTGAAGCTTTCTTT	CASRRNQGTTRLLTEAFF
TRBV29-1	13	many	TRBJ1-2	TRBD1	TGCAGCGTTGAAGCCAGGGGGCTAGGTGGCTACACCTTC	CSVEARGLGGYTF
TRBV5-4	16	NA	TRBJ2-7	TRBD1	TGTGCCAGCAGCTGGGCCGGGACAGGTGGAGCCTACGAGCAGTACTTC	CASSWAGTGGAYEQYF
TRBV6-1	15	NA	TRBJ1-1	TRBD1	TGTGCCAGCAGAAGGACAGGGGTCGTGAACACTGAAGCTTTCTTT	CASRRTGVVNTEAFF
TRBV7-6	16	few	TRBJ2-5	TRBD2	TGTGCCAGCCAAGGAAGGCGGGGGGCACTCCAAGAGACCCAGTACTTC	CASQGRRGALQETQYF
TRBV12-3/TRBV12-4	12	NA	TRBJ1-2	NA	TGTGCCAGCAGGCCCAGGGGCCATGGCTACACCTTC	CASRPRGHGYTF
TRBV6-5	16	NA	TRBJ2-7	TRBD1	TGTGCCAGCAGTTACGGGGGACAGGGGGCAGCCTGCGAGCAGTACTTC	CASSYGGQGAACEQYF
TRBV12-3/TRBV12-4	13	NA	TRBJ2-1	NA	TGTGCCAGCAGTTTCCAGGGGCTCGGCGAGCAGTTCTTC	CASSFQGLGEQFF
TRBV27	15	NA	TRBJ2-1	NA	TGTGCCAGCAGTTTGTCGGGGGGCGGCCTCAATGAGCAGTTCTTC	CASSLSGGGLNEQFF
TRBV24-1	16	once	TRBJ1-1	NA	TGTGCCACCAGTGATCCGGGGAGGGGGATGTGGACTGAAGCTTTCTTT	CATSDPGRGMWTEAFF
TRBV12-3/TRBV12-4	17	once	TRBJ1-2	TRBD1	TGTGCCAGCAGTTTTTTCCCCCAGGGGGCGATTTCCTATGGCTACACCTTC	CASSFFPQGAISYGYTF
TRBV28	16	few	TRBJ2-5	NA	TGTGCCAGCAGTTCCCATAAACAGGGATTTGTTGAGACCCAGTACTTC	CASSSHKQGFVETQYF
TRBV5-1	16	few	TRBJ2-3	TRBD2	TGCGCCAGCAGCTTGGCGTCGGGAGGCGTAACAGATACGCAGTATTTT	CASSLASGGVTDTQYF
TRBV20-1	15	NA	TRBJ2-7	NA	TGCAGTGGTCTCGCGCTGGGACTTAAGCCCTACGAGCAGTACTTC	CSGLALGLKPYEQYF
TRBV12-3/TRBV12-4	15	NA	TRBJ2-2	NA	TGTGCCAGCAGTTTTTTTCAACCCAACACCGGGGAGCTGTTTTTT	CASSFFQPNTGELFF
TRBV18	14	NA	TRBJ2-5	TRBD1	TGTGCCAGCTCACGACAGGGAAGCCAAGAGACCCAGTACTTC	CASSRQGSQETQYF
TRBV5-1	16	few	TRBJ2-7	TRBD1	TGCGCCAGCAGCTTGGCCGGGACAGGGGGCTCCTACGAGCAGTACTTC	CASSLAGTGGSYEQYF
TRBV5-1	14	few	TRBJ2-3	NA	TGCGCCAGCAGCTTCCAGGCCAGCACAGATACGCAGTATTTT	CASSFQASTDTQYF
TRBV7-3	16	NA	TRBJ2-3	NA	TGTGCCAGCAGCTCCACCTTATCGGGGGGCACAGATACGCAGTATTTT	CASSSTLSGGTDTQYF
TRBV11-2	15	once	TRBJ1-5	TRBD1	TGTGCCAGCAGCCTAGGACAGGAGTTCAATCAGCCCCAGCATTTT	CASSLGQEFNQPQHF
TRBV5-1	15	once	TRBJ1-4	TRBD1	TGCGCCAGCAGCGCCTCCGGGACAGCTAATGAAAAACTGTTTTTT	CASSASGTANEKLFF
TRBV20-1	13	NA	TRBJ1-4	NA	TGCAGTGCTCGCGGGACACCCGATAAAAAACTGTTTTTT	CSARGTPDKKLFF
TRBV5-5	13	few	TRBJ2-3	TRBD1	TGTGCCAGCAGCCTACGGACAGGGGAGCCGCAGTATTTT	CASSLRTGEPQYF
TRBV4-1	17	NA	TRBJ2-1	TRBD2	TGCGCCAGCAGCCTCACGGGACTAGCGGGGGGCCCGGGTGAGCAGTTCTTC	CASSLTGLAGGPGEQFF
TRBV7-2	14	NA	TRBJ1-5	NA	TGTGCCAGCAGCTCCTCAGGCCGGGATCAGCCCCAGCATTTT	CASSSSGRDQPQHF
TRBV5-1	15	NA	TRBJ1-2	NA	TGCGCCAGCAGCTTCCGGGACACTATGAACTATGGCTACACCTTC	CASSFRDTMNYGYTF
TRBV5-6	17	few	TRBJ2-1	TRBD1	TGTGCCAGCAGCTTGTGGGGACCGGGACAGGGTTACAATGAGCAGTTCTTC	CASSLWGPGQGYNEQFF
TRBV6-5	15	many	TRBJ2-4	NA	TGTGCCAGCAGTTACTCGAGGCAGGGGGGAAACATTCAGTACTTC	CASSYSRQGGNIQYF
TRBV28	13	NA	TRBJ2-7	NA	TGTGCCAGCCTCGTAGGTGGTCACTACGAGCAGTACTTC	CASLVGGHYEQYF
TRBV2	14	once	TRBJ1-2	NA	TGTGCCAGCAGTGAAGCTCTCCTTTCCTATGGCTACACCTTC	CASSEALLSYGYTF
TRBV7-9	17	NA	TRBJ2-1	TRBD1	TGTGCCAGCAGCTTAGCGCCGACAGGGGGCTCCTACAATGAGCAGTTCTTC	CASSLAPTGGSYNEQFF
TRBV7-3	13	few	TRBJ2-1	NA	TGTGCCAGCAGCCCCCGCAGGGCCGGGGAGCAGTTCTTC	CASSPRRAGEQFF
TRBV5-1	14	NA	TRBJ1-2	NA	TGCGCCAGCAGCCTCCCGGCGGAGGGCTATGGCTACACCTTC	CASSLPAEGYGYTF
TRBV12-3/TRBV12-4	13	few	TRBJ2-7	TRBD1	TGTGCCAGCAGTATGGGACAGGCTGACGAGCAGTACTTC	CASSMGQADEQYF
TRBV12-3/TRBV12-4	14	few	TRBJ2-7	NA	TGTGCCAGCAGCCCCGACCCTGACAGTCACGAGCAGTACTTC	CASSPDPDSHEQYF
TRBV5-5	18	few	TRBJ2-7	TRBD2	TGTGCCAGCAGCCTCTACTTCCCGACTAGCGGGGGGCTCTACGAGCAGTACTTC	CASSLYFPTSGGLYEQYF